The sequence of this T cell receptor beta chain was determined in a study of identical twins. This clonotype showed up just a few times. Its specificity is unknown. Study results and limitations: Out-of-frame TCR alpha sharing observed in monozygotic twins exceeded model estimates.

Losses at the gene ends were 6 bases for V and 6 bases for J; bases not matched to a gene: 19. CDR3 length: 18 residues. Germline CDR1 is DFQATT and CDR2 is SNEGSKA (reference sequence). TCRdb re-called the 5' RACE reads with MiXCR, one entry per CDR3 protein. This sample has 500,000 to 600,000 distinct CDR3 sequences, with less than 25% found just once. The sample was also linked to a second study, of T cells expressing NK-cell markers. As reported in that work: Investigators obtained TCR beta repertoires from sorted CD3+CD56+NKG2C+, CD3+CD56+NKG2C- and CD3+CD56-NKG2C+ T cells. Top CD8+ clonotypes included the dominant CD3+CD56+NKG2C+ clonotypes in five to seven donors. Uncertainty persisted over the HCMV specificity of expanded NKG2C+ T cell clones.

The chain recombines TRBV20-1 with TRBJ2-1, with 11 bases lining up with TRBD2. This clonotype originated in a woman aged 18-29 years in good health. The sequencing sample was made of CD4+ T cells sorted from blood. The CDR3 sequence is CSAPGRLAGYKQGNEQFF. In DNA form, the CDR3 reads TGCAGTGCGCCGGGGAGACTAGCGGGATACAAACAGGGCAATGAGCAGTTCTTC.